These 19 T cell receptor beta chains were sequenced from one sample in a study of T cells after yellow fever vaccination (dated by TCRdb to the late 2010s). The sample's treatment or condition label, in plain terms: live attenuated yellow fever vaccine strain. Library creation used 5' RACE. TCRdb names Illumina NovaSeq 6000 as the instrument used. Using fastp trimming at Q25 and MiXCR clonotype assembly, TCRdb reanalyzed the public sequencing data and kept in-frame beta chains. Under each unique CDR3 protein, matching rows form one entry showing the most common genes and DNA. The sample has approximately 160,000 distinct CDR3 sequences on record, 9.3% of them singletons. Roughly a third of the sample is taken by the ten largest. The sample in question was CD8+ T cells sorted from PBMCs, obtained 45 days after the yellow fever booster vaccination. The receptor source for this set is a man aged 18 to 30 who received the YFV17D yellow fever vaccine.

V and J are TRBV12-5 and TRBJ1-3; D ambiguous. The V gene's germline CDR1 is LGHNT and CDR2 FRNRAP. Trimming cost V 8 bases and J 0 bases, with 8 bases left between them. The CDR3 length is 13 residues. The CDR3 spells CASSTYSGNTIYF. The CDR3 nucleotides read TGTGCTAGTTCTACCTACTCTGGAAACACCATATATTTT.

V is TRBV24-1 and J is TRBJ1-2; D might be TRBD1 (6 bases). V shed 0 bases and J shed 6 bases, with 7 bases lying between them. The CDR3 sequence is 13 residues long. Germline V gene lookup returns CDR1 KGHDR and CDR2 SFDVKD. DNA for the CDR3: TGTGCCACCAGTGATTTGGGGGGGCATGGCTACACCTTC. It codes for CATSDLGGHGYTF.

The chain is built from TRBV5-1 and TRBJ2-7; no reliable D call. The V gene's germline CDR1 is SGHRS and CDR2 YFSETQ. The CDR3 extends over 18 amino acids. The germline V and J ends were trimmed by 5 bases and 3 bases, with 27 bases remaining between them. The CDR3 coding sequence is TGCGCCAGCAGGAAGGGATGGGTGGTAAACGTTGCGGACTACGAGCAGTACTTC. Its protein product is CASRKGWVVNVADYEQYF.

The sample holds a few counts of this clonotype. The gene calls are TRBV14 and TRBJ2-1; TRBD1 matches at 8 bases. The CDR3 spans 15 residues. Germline lookup yields CDR1 SGHDN and CDR2 FVKESK. The V gene end was trimmed by 4 bases and the J gene end by 2 bases; junction bases not matched to a gene: 4. The chain's CDR3 is CASSRGTGPYNEQFF. Written as DNA, the CDR3 is TGTGCCAGCAGCCGAGGGACAGGTCCCTACAATGAGCAGTTCTTC.

The chain links TRBV7-3 to TRBJ2-5; perhaps D is TRBD1 or TRBD2 (6 bases each). V shed 5 bases and J shed 2 bases, with 15 bases lying between them. This CDR3 spans 15 amino acids. Looked up from germline, CDR1 is SGHTA and CDR2 is FQGTGA. The CDR3 is CASSPTGGLQETQYF. The CDR3, as DNA: TGTGCCAGCAGCCCCACCGGGGGCCTACAAGAGACCCAGTACTTC.

V is TRBV6-6 and J is TRBJ2-7; weak D call: TRBD1 (6 bases). The CDR3 covers 13 residues. Germline CDR1 is MNHNY and CDR2 is SVGAGI (reference sequence). V shed 3 bases and J shed 5 bases, with 11 bases lying between them. The CDR3 is CASSYDRFHEQYF. DNA of the CDR3: TGTGCCAGCAGTTATGACAGGTTCCACGAGCAGTACTTC.

This clonotype was found a few times. The chain links TRBV3-1 to TRBJ2-5; D might be TRBD2 (6 bases). This CDR3 contains 16 residues. The V gene's germline CDR1 is LGHDT and CDR2 YNNKEL (reference sequence). The V gene lost 0 bases and the J gene lost 5 bases, with 16 bases spanning the gap. The CDR3 DNA follows: TGTGCCAGCAGCCAAGATTCGACTAGTCTGTGGGAGACCCAGTACTTC. This encodes CASSQDSTSLWETQYF.

There are a few counts of this clonotype. The chain is built from TRBV7-9 and TRBJ2-5, with D possibly being TRBD1 (6 bases). Germline lookup yields CDR1 SEHNR and CDR2 FQNEAQ (reference sequence). There are 16 residues in the CDR3. The germline V and J ends were trimmed by 2 bases and 5 bases, with 18 bases remaining between them. The CDR3 bases are TGTGCCAGCAGCTTAACCGGTTGGGGGCCTGAGGAGACCCAGTACTTC. Amino acids: CASSLTGWGPEETQYF. The full variable domain, its missing parts supplied by reference TRBV7-9 and TRBJ2-5, is DTGVSQNPRHKITKRGQNVTFRCDPISEHNRLYWYRQTLGQGPEFLTYFQNEAQLEKSRLLSDRFSAERPKGSFSTLEIQRTEQGDSAMYLCASSLTGWGPEETQYFGPGTRLLVL.

This clonotype was observed at least ten times. The rearrangement joins TRBV6-6 to TRBJ2-2; tentative D call: TRBD1 (6 bases). V lost 5 bases and J lost 6, with 13 bases in between. From germline, CDR1 is MNHNY and CDR2 SVGAGI (reference sequence). CDR3 length: 14 residues. In DNA form, the CDR3 reads TGTGCCAGCAGTCTCCGGTCAGGGGCCGGGGAGCTGTTTTTT. Protein sequence: CASSLRSGAGELFF.

This clonotype has only a few counts. This chain links TRBV7-8 with TRBJ2-1; D possibly corresponds to TRBD2 (5 bases). From germline, CDR1 is SGHVS and CDR2 FQNEAQ. The CDR3 runs 18 residues. The V end was cut by 2 bases, the J end by 7 bases, with 24 bases between. The CDR3 DNA sequence: TGTGCCAGCAGCTTACTCGGTTCGTTTGGCTGGACGGGGAATGAGCAGTTCTTC. Translation: CASSLLGSFGWTGNEQFF.

This clonotype was detected only a few times. V is TRBV5-1 and J is TRBJ1-1; D might be TRBD1 (5 bases). The CDR3 contains 17 residues. Trimming left V 0 bases short and J 1 base short, with 16 bases between. CDR1 and CDR2 from the germline V gene are SGHRS and YFSETQ. The CDR3 DNA reads TGCGCCAGCAGCTTGGCAGGGAGCGGACGCAAGAACACTGAAGCTTTCTTT. This translates into CASSLAGSGRKNTEAFF.

This chain connects TRBV20-1 to TRBJ2-7, with 9 bases matching TRBD1. The CDR3 consists of 14 residues. The V and J ends lost 6 bases and 0 bases, in that order; junction bases with no gene match: 6. Per the germline V gene, CDR1 is DFQATT and CDR2 is SNEGSKA (reference sequence). In DNA form, the CDR3 reads TGCAGTGCCAAACAGGGGGCTAGCTCCTACGAGCAGTACGTC. It translates to CSAKQGASSYEQYV.

The CDR3: CASSYPPSGNEKLFF. In DNA form, the CDR3 reads TGTGCCAGCAGTTACCCCCCAAGTGGAAATGAAAAACTGTTTTTT. The genes are TRBV6-6 and TRBJ1-4; the D is unclear. In germline, CDR1 is MNHNY, CDR2 SVGAGI (reference sequence). This CDR3 comprises 15 residues. Trimming pared 2 bases from V and 5 bases from J, leaving 12 bases between.

The chain combines TRBV7-9 with TRBJ1-6; D gene uncertain. Germline CDR1 reads SEHNR; CDR2 reads FQNEAQ (reference sequence). The CDR3 is made up of 9 amino acids. The V end lost 10 bases, the J end lost 8 bases, and 3 bases lay between the germline ends. The CDR3 protein is CAIDSPLHF. CDR3 nucleotide sequence: TGTGCCATCGATTCACCCCTCCACTTT.

This clonotype was counted between two and nine times. The chain has TRBV7-3 and TRBJ2-3; D is unresolved. V was cut by 1 base and J by 3 bases, with 5 bases left in between. Germline V CDR1 and CDR2: SGHTA, FQGTGA. This CDR3 region has 13 residues. The CDR3 loop is CASSLIATDTQYF. CDR3 nucleotides: TGTGCCAGCAGCTTAATCGCTACAGATACGCAGTATTTT.

This clonotype was observed a few times. The rearrangement uses TRBV12-3 or TRBV12-4 and TRBJ2-5; 10 bases map to TRBD2. V was pared by 2 bases and J by 1 base, with 4 bases of the junction left unmatched. The CDR3 runs 16 residues. The CDR3 is CASSLLLAGLQETQYF. Written as DNA, the CDR3 is TGTGCCAGCAGTTTACTACTAGCGGGGCTCCAAGAGACCCAGTACTTC.

This clonotype was observed a handful of times. J is TRBJ2-2 and V is TRBV27; D remains unclear. The CDR3 length is 14 residues. Germline V gives CDR1 MNHEY, CDR2 SMNVEV (reference sequence). V was trimmed by 6 bases and J by 2 bases, leaving 10 bases between them. The CDR3 region has the DNA TGTGCCAGCAGCTGGATCGGCAACACCGGGGAGCTGTTTTTT. Its translation: CASSWIGNTGELFF.

The V call is TRBV7-6, the J call TRBJ2-1, with D perhaps matching TRBD2 (7 bases). V lost 5 bases, J lost 8 bases, and 16 bases lay in between. The CDR3 contains 14 residues. From germline, CDR1 is SGHVS and CDR2 FNYEAQ. DNA of the CDR3: TGTGCCAGCAGCGTTTGGGGGGGGCAGGATGAGCAGTTCTTC. Translating gives CASSVWGGQDEQFF.

The rearrangement links TRBV9 to TRBJ2-3; 7 bases fit TRBD2. CDR3 size: 15 residues. Germline V lookup: CDR1 SGDLS, CDR2 YYNGEE. Trimming cost V 3 bases and J 4 bases; bases outside gene matches: 8. In DNA, the CDR3 is TGTGCCAGCAGCGACGGGACTATGAGCTCAGATACGCAGTATTTT. Translating gives CASSDGTMSSDTQYF.